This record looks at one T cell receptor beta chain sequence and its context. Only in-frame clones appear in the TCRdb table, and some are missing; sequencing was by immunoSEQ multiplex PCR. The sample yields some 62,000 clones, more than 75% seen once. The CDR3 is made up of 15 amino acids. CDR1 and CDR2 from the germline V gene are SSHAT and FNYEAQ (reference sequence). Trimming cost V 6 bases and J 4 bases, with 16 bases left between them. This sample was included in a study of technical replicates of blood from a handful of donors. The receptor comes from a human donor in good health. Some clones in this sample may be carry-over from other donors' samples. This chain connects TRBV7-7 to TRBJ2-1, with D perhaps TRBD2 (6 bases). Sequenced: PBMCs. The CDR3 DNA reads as TGTGCCAGCAGTTACGGGGAGGCGGGATACAATGAGCAGTTCTTC. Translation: CASSYGEAGYNEQFF.